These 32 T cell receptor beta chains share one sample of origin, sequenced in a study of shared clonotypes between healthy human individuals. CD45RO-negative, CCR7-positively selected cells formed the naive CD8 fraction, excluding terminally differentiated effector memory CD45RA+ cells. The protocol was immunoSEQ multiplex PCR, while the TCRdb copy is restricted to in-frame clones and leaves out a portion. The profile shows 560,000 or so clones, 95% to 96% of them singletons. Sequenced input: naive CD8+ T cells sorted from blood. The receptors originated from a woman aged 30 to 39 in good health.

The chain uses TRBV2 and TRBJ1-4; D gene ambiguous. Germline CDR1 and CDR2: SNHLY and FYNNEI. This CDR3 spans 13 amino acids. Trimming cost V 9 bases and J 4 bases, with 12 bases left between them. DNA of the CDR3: TGTGCCAGTCGAACAGCGCTTAATGAAAAACTGTTTTTT. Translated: CASRTALNEKLFF.

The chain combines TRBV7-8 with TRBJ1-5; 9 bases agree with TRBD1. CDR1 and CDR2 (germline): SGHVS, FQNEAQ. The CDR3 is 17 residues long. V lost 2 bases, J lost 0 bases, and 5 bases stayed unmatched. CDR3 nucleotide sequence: TGTGCCAGCAGCTTACTTGGGACAGGGTATAGCAATCAGCCCCAGCATTTT. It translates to CASSLLGTGYSNQPQHF.

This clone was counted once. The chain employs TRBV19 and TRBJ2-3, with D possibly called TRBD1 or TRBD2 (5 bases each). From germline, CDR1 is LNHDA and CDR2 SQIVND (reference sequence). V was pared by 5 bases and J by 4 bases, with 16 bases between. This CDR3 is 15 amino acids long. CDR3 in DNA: TGTGCCAGTAGTCCCGTCCAGGGTAGCGCAGATACGCAGTATTTT. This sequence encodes CASSPVQGSADTQYF.

The CDR3 DNA reads as TGTGCCAGCAGCTCCTTAAATCAGCCCCAGCATTTT. Its protein is CASSSLNQPQHF. The chain employs TRBV7-9 and TRBJ1-5; D not certain. V was pared by 4 bases and J by 4 bases, with 5 bases between. Germline loops: CDR1 SEHNR, CDR2 FQNEAQ (reference sequence). This CDR3 is 12 amino acids long. The variable domain in full, completed from reference TRBV7-9 and TRBJ1-5, reads DTGVSQNPRHKITKRGQNVTFRCDPISEHNRLYWYRQTLGQGPEFLTYFQNEAQLEKSRLLSDRFSAERPKGSFSTLEIQRTEQGDSAMYLCASSSLNQPQHFGDGTRLSIL.

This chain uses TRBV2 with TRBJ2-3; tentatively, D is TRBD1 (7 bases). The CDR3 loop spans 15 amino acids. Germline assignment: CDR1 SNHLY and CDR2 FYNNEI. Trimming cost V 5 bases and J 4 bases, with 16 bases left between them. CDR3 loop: CASSPRAGGSDTQYF. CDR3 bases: TGTGCCAGCAGTCCCCGGGCAGGGGGGTCAGATACGCAGTATTTT. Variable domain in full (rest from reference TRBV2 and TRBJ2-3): EPEVTQTPSHQVTQMGQEVILRCVPISNHLYFYWYRQILGQKVEFLVSFYNNEISEKSEIFDDQFSVERPDGSNFTLKIRSTKLEDSAMYFCASSPRAGGSDTQYFGPGTRLTVL.

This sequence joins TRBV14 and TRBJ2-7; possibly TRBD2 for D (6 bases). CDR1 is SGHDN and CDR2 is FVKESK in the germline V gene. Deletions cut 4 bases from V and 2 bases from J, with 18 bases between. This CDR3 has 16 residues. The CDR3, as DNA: TGTGCCAGCAGCCCGGAGGGTTGGTCGCAACCCTACGAGCAGTACTTC. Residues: CASSPEGWSQPYEQYF.

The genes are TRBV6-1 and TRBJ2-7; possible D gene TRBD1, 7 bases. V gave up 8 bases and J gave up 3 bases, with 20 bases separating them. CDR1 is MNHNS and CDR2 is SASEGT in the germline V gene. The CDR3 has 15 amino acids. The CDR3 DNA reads TGTGCCAGCTCGCGGAGGGACAGAATCTACTACGAGCAGTACTTC. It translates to CASSRRDRIYYEQYF.

The chain's CDR3 is CASSNTGELFF. The CDR3 DNA reads TGTGCCAGCAGCAACACCGGGGAGCTGTTTTTT. V gene TRBV5-4 combines with J gene TRBJ2-2; D is ambiguous. Between the trimmed V and J ends, which lost 4 bases and 2 bases, there was a span of 0 bases. This CDR3 spans 11 amino acids. Germline CDR1 SGHNT, CDR2 YYREEE (reference sequence).

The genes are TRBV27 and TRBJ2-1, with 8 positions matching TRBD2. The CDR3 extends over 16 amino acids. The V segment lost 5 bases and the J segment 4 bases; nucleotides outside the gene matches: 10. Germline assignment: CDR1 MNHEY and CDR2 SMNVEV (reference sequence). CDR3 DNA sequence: TGTGCCAGCAGTCCCTGGGAGCGGGAGATTTACAATGAGCAGTTCTTC. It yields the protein CASSPWEREIYNEQFF.

CDR3: CASSPRLHVNTEAFF. CDR3 bases: TGTGCCAGCAGTCCTAGGCTCCACGTCAACACTGAAGCTTTCTTT. The V and J genes are TRBV28 and TRBJ1-1; D is unresolved. V was cut by 5 bases and J by 2 bases, with 15 bases left in between. Germline V gene data show CDR1 as MDHEN and CDR2 as SYDVKM. The CDR3 runs to 15 residues. The full variable domain, completed using reference TRBV28 and TRBJ1-1, is DVKVTQSSRYLVKRTGEKVFLECVQDMDHENMFWYRQDPGLGLRLIYFSYDVKMKEKGDIPEGYSVSREKKERFSLILESASTNQTSMYLCASSPRLHVNTEAFFGQGTRLTVV.

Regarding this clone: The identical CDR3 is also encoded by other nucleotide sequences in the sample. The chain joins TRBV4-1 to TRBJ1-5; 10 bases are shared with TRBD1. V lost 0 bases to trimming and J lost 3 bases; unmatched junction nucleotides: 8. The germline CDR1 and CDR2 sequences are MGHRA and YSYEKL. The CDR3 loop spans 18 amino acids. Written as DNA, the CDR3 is TGCGCCAGCAGCCAAGAGTTAGACAGGGGGCTTAACAATCAGCCCCAGCATTTT. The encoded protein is CASSQELDRGLNNQPQHF.

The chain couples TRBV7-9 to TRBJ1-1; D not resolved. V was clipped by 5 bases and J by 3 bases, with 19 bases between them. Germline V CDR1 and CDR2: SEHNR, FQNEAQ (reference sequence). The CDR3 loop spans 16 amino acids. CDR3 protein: CASSPRGGGIDTEAFF. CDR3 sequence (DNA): TGTGCCAGCAGCCCCCGGGGAGGAGGGATTGACACTGAAGCTTTCTTT.

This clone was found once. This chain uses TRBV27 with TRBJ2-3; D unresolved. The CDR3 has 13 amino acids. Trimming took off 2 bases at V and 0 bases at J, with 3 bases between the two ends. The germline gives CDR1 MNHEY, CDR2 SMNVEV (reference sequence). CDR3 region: CASSLTSTDTQYF. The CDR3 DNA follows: TGTGCCAGCAGTTTAACTAGCACAGATACGCAGTATTTT.

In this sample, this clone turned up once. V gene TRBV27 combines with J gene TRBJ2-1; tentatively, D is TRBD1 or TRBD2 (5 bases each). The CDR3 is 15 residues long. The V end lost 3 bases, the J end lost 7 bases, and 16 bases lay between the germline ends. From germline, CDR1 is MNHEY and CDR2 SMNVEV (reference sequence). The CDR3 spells CASSLAGTLRNEQFF. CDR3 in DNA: TGTGCCAGCAGTTTGGCCGGGACGTTGAGGAATGAGCAGTTCTTC.

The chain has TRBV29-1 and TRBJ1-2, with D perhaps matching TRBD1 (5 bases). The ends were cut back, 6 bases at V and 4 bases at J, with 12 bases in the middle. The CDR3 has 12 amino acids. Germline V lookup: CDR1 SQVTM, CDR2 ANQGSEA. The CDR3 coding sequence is TGCAGCGTCCATGGGGCTCTCTATGGCTACACCTTC. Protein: CSVHGALYGYTF. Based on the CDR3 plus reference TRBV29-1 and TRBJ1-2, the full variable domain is SAVISQKPSRDICQRGTSLTIQCQVDSQVTMMFWYRQQPGQSLTLIATANQGSEATYESGFVIDKFPISRPNLTFSTLTVSNMSPEDSSIYLCSVHGALYGYTFGSGTRLTVV.

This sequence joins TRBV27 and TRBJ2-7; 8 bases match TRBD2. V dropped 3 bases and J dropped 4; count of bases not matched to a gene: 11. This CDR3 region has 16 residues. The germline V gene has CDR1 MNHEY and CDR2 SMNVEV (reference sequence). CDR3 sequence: CASSFLAGNLLYEQYF. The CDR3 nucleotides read TGTGCCAGCAGTTTCTTAGCGGGAAACCTCCTATACGAGCAGTACTTC.

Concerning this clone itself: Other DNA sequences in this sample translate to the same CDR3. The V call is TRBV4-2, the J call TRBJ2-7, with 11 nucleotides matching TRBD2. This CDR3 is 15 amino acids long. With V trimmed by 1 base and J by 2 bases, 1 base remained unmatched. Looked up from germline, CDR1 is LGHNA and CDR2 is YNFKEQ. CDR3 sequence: CASSQGLAGTYEQYF. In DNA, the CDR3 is TGTGCCAGCAGCCAAGGACTAGCGGGAACCTACGAGCAGTACTTC.

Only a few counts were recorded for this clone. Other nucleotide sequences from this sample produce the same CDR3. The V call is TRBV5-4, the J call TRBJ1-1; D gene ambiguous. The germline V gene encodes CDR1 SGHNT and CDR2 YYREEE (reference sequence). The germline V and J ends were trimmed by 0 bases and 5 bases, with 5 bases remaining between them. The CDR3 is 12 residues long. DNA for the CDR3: TGTGCCAGCAGCTTGGTCGATACTGAAGCTTTCTTT. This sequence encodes CASSLVDTEAFF.

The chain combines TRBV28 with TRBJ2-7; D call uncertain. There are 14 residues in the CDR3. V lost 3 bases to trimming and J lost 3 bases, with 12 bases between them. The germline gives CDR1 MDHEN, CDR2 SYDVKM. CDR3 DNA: TGTGCCAGCAGTTTGTTCAAATCGAACTACGAGCAGTACTTC. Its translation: CASSLFKSNYEQYF.

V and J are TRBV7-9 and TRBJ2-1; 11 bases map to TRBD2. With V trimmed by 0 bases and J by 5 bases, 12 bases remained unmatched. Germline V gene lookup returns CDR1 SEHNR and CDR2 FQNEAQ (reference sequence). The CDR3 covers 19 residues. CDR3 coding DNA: TGTGCCAGCAGCTTAGCTAGCGGGAGGGCAGTCGGGTCCAACAATGAGCAGTTCTTC. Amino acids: CASSLASGRAVGSNNEQFF.

The CDR3 loop reads CASSGVSGTNYGYTF. The DNA of the CDR3 is TGTGCCAGTAGTGGGGTTTCAGGGACCAACTATGGCTACACCTTC. V and J are TRBV19 and TRBJ1-2, with D possibly matching TRBD1 (5 bases). The V gene's germline CDR1 is LNHDA and CDR2 SQIVND (reference sequence). The CDR3 length is 15 residues. Between the trimmed V and J ends, which lost 5 bases and 2 bases, there was a span of 15 bases.

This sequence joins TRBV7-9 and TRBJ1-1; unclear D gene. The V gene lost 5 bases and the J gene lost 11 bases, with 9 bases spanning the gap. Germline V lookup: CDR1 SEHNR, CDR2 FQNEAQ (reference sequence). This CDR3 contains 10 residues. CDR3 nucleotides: TGTGCCAGCAGCGGCGACGGCGCTTTCTTT. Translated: CASSGDGAFF. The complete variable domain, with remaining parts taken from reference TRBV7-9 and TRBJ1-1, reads DTGVSQNPRHKITKRGQNVTFRCDPISEHNRLYWYRQTLGQGPEFLTYFQNEAQLEKSRLLSDRFSAERPKGSFSTLEIQRTEQGDSAMYLCASSGDGAFFGQGTRLTVV.

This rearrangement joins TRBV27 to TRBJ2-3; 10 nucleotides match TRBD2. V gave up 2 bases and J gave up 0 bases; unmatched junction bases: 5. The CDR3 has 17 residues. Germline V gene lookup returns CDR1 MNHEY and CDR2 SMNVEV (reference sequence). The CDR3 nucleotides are TGTGCCAGCAGTTTAATTTTACTAGCGGGAAGCACAGATACGCAGTATTTT. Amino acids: CASSLILLAGSTDTQYF.

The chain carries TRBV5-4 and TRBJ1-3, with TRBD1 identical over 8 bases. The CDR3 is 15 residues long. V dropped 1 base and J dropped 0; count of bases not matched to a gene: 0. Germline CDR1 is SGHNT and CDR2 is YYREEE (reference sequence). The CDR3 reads CASSLTGGSGNTIYF. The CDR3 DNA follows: TGTGCCAGCAGCTTGACAGGGGGCTCTGGAAACACCATATATTTT.

Here the CDR3 reads CASSIQTTGVNTEAFF. CDR3 bases: TGTGCCAGTAGTATCCAAACGACAGGAGTGAACACTGAAGCTTTCTTT. The rearrangement uses TRBV19 and TRBJ1-1; TRBD1 might be the D (6 bases). This CDR3 has 16 residues. The germline V and J ends were trimmed by 3 bases and 0 bases, with 14 bases remaining between them. Germline CDR1 reads LNHDA; CDR2 reads SQIVND (reference sequence).

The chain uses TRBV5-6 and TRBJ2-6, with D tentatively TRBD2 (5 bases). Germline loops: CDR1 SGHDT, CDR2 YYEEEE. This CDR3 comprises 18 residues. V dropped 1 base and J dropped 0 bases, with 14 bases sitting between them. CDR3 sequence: CASSLFPGKHSGANVLTF. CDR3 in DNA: TGTGCCAGCAGCTTGTTCCCGGGGAAGCACTCTGGGGCCAACGTCCTGACTTTC.

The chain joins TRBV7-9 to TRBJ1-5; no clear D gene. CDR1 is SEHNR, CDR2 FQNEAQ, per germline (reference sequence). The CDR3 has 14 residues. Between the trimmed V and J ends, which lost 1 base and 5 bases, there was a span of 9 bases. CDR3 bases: TGTGCCAGCAGCTTAGGTACGGCTTATCAGCCCCAGCATTTT. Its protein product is CASSLGTAYQPQHF.

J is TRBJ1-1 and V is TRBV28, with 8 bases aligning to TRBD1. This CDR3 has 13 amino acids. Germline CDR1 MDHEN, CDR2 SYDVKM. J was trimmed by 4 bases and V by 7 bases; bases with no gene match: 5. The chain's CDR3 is CASNDRGRTEAFF. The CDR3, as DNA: TGTGCCAGCAACGACAGGGGTCGCACTGAAGCTTTCTTT. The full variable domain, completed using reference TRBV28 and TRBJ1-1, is DVKVTQSSRYLVKRTGEKVFLECVQDMDHENMFWYRQDPGLGLRLIYFSYDVKMKEKGDIPEGYSVSREKKERFSLILESASTNQTSMYLCASNDRGRTEAFFGQGTRLTVV.

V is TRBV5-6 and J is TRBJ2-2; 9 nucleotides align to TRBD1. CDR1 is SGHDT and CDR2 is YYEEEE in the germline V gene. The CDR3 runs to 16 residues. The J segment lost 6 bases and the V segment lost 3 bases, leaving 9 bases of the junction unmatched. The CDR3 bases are TGTGCCAGCAGCTCCCCGGGACAGGGTTGGTCCGGGGAGCTGTTTTTT. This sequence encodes CASSSPGQGWSGELFF. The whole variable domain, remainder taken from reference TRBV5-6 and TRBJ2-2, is DAGVTQSPTHLIKTRGQQVTLRCSPKSGHDTVSWYQQALGQGPQFIFQYYEEEERQRGNFPDRFSGHQFPNYSSELNVNALLLGDSALYLCASSSPGQGWSGELFFGEGSRLTVL.

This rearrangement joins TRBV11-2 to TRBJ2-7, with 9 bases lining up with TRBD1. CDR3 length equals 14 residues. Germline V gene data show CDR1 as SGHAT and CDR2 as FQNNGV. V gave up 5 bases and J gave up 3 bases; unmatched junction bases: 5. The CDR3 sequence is CASSGTGRDYEQYF. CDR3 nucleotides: TGTGCCAGCAGCGGGACAGGGCGGGACTACGAGCAGTACTTC. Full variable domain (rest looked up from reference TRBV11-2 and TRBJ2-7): EAGVAQSPRYKIIEKRQSVAFWCNPISGHATLYWYQQILGQGPKLLIQFQNNGVVDDSQLPKDRFSAERLKGVDSTLKIQPAKLEDSAVYLCASSGTGRDYEQYFGPGTRLTVT.

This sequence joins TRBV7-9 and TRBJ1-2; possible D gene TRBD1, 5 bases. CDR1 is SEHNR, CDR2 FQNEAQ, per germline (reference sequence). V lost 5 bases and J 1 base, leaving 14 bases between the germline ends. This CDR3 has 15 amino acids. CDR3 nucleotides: TGTGCCAGCAGCCCGAGGGACTTCTTTAACTATGGCTACACCTTC. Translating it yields CASSPRDFFNYGYTF.

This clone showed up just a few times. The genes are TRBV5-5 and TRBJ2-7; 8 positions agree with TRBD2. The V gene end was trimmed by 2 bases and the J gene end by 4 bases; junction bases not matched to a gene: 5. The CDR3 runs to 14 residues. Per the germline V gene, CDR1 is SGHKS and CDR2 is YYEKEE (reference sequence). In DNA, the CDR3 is TGTGCCAGCAGCTTAAGTAGCGGGATATACGAGCAGTACTTC. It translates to CASSLSSGIYEQYF. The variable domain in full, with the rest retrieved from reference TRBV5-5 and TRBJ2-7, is DAGVTQSPTHLIKTRGQQVTLRCSPISGHKSVSWYQQVLGQGPQFIFQYYEKEERGRGNFPDRFSARQFPNYSSELNVNALLLGDSALYLCASSLSSGIYEQYFGPGTRLTVT.